The TCR beta chain described here comes from a study of OX40 agonist ivuxolimab in advanced cancers. Study information: At around 83% male, the cohort had a mean age of 60 years, ranging from roughly 20 to 80. Partial responses were achieved by three patients, one with hepatocellular carcinoma and two with cutaneous melanoma. Study-wide results and limits: In CD8+ T cells, expanded clones were on average more numerous than in CD4+.

With respect to this clone: Antigen unknown.

Sequencing used immunoSEQ multiplex PCR; TCRdb keeps in-frame clones, though not all of them. The top ten hold 50% to 65% of the sample, which has some 20,000 clones, about 89% seen once. Systemic immunosuppression or autoimmune disease history was grounds to exclude patients. V lost 2 bases, J lost 2 bases, and 5 bases stayed unmatched. CDR1 is GTSNPN, CDR2 SVGIG, per germline (reference sequence). The CDR3 is made up of 14 amino acids. This sample comprised CD4+ or CD8+ T cells sorted from blood, obtained in a trial of the OX40 agonist ivuxolimab. This chain links TRBV30 with TRBJ2-7, with TRBD2 identical over 8 bases. The sequence was collected from an adult with an advanced solid tumor such as melanoma, head and neck, liver or kidney cancer. The CDR3 spells CAWSPPAGAYEQYF. CDR3 nucleotides: TGTGCCTGGAGTCCCCCAGCGGGAGCCTACGAGCAGTACTTC.